The clone carrying this T cell receptor (beta chain) was seen a handful of times. Its antigen is currently unknown. TCRdb processed the 5' RACE reads anew with MiXCR; each CDR3 protein has one entry. Of 500,000 to 550,000 distinct CDR3 sequences listed, roughly a fifth were seen once; the top ten hold roughly 0.91%. This sample was included in a study of identical twins. Germline V gene sequence: CDR1 DFQATT, CDR2 SNEGSKA (reference sequence). V lost 7 bases, J lost 0 bases, and 10 bases lay in between. The CDR3 is 13 residues long. Notes on the study in general: Because invariant MAIT and iNKT cells could be present, zero-insertion analyses could be partly confounded.

The sample was also reused in another study, on T cells expressing NK-cell markers. That work adds: Beta-chain profiling covered CD3+CD56+NKG2C+, CD3+CD56+NKG2C- and CD3+CD56-NKG2C+ sorted subsets.

Sequencing used CD4+ T cells sorted from blood. The rearrangement links TRBV20-1 to TRBJ2-1, with D uncertain. This receptor was obtained from a woman between 18 and 29 years old in good health. The DNA of the CDR3 is TGCAGTGTAGTTGGAAGCTCCTACAATGAGCAGTTCTTC. Protein product: CSVVGSSYNEQFF.